This T cell receptor beta chain was sequenced for a study of tumor and adjacent non-tumor tissue in lung cancer. Study in general: Histology: around twelve adenocarcinoma, a couple of squamous cell carcinoma, 1 small cell lung cancer. Samples averaged around 4 million productive TCRbeta reads each.

Study results and limitations: Tumor tissue had significantly higher TCR diversity than normal lung.

To note about this clonotype: Its cognate antigen is unknown.

TCRbeta libraries were built with three rounds of nested PCR, modified from ARM-PCR. Using its own MiXCR run on the multiplex PCR reads, TCRdb lists one record per CDR3 protein. The sample carries 68,000 or so distinct CDR3 sequences, about three fifths recorded once. No cell sorting was done before RNA was extracted from the tissue. Newly diagnosed lung cancer patients had thoracic surgery in China, August–late 2014, without prior chemotherapy. Trimming stripped 6 bases from V and 4 bases from J, with 16 bases between. Germline lookup yields CDR1 SGHAT and CDR2 FQNNGV. The CDR3 has 14 residues. Sequencing was performed on lung tumor tissue. The chain employs TRBV11-2 and TRBJ2-7; D is possibly TRBD1 (6 bases). This clonotype was sampled from a man in his forties or fifties with non-small cell lung cancer. The CDR3 DNA sequence: TGTGCCAGCAGTTCCCAAGCGAGGGGGTACGAGCAGTACTTC. Translated: CASSSQARGYEQYF. The full variable domain, with the rest looked up from reference TRBV11-2 and TRBJ2-7, is EAGVAQSPRYKIIEKRQSVAFWCNPISGHATLYWYQQILGQGPKLLIQFQNNGVVDDSQLPKDRFSAERLKGVDSTLKIQPAKLEDSAVYLCASSSQARGYEQYFGPGTRLTVT.